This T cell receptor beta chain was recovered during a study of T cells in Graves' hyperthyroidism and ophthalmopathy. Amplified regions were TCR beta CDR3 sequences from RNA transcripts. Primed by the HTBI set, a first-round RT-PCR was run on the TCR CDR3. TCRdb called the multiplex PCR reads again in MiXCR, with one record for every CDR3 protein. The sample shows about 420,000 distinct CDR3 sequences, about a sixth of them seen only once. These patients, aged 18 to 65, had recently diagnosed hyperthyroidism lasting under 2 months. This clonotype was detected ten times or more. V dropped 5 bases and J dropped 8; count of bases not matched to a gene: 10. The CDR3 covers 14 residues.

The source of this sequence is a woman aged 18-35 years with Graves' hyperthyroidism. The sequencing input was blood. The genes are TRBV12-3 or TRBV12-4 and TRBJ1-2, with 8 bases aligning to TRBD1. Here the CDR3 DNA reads TGTGCCAGCAGTGCCCCCGGACAGGGAGGGGGCTACACCTTC. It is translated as CASSAPGQGGGYTF.